This entry lists 32 T cell receptor beta chains sequenced from one sample in a study of blood T cells in healthy people across ages. Using a J-beta primer mix together with a sample-barcoded 5' primer, a second PCR was run for about 6 to 12 cycles. MiXCR, run by TCRdb on the 5' RACE reads, gives a single entry per CDR3 protein. Of around 280,000 distinct CDR3 sequences in the sample, 25% to 30% were seen once. The sample consisted of blood. These receptor sequences come from a woman aged 65 to 85 in good health.

The rearrangement uses TRBV7-6 and TRBJ1-1, with D possibly TRBD1 on 5 matching bases. Trimming pared 8 bases from V and 9 bases from J, leaving 19 bases between. The V gene's germline CDR1 is SGHVS and CDR2 FNYEAQ. CDR3 size: 13 residues. The CDR3 spells CASGSGPGVKAFF. CDR3 nucleotides: TGTGCCAGCGGCTCGGGCCCGGGGGTAAAAGCTTTCTTT. Combining the CDR3 with reference TRBV7-6 and TRBJ1-1 gives the whole variable domain GAGVSQSPRYKVTKRGQDVALRCDPISGHVSLYWYRQALGQGPEFLTYFNYEAQQDKSGLPNDRFSAERPEGSISTLTIQRTEQRDSAMYRCASGSGPGVKAFFGQGTRLTVV.

CDR3 amino acids: CASSQVSGISQETQYF. The CDR3 DNA sequence: TGTGCCAGCAGCCAAGTCAGCGGGATCTCTCAAGAGACCCAGTACTTC. The chain has TRBV3-1 and TRBJ2-5; 7 nucleotides line up with TRBD2. The CDR3 runs to 16 residues. The V segment lost 1 base and the J segment 2 bases; nucleotides outside the gene matches: 7. CDR1 and CDR2 (germline): LGHDT, YNNKEL (reference sequence).

The chain is built from TRBV20-1 and TRBJ2-5; tentatively, D is TRBD2 (7 bases). The V gene's germline CDR1 is DFQATT and CDR2 SNEGSKA (reference sequence). The CDR3 is 14 amino acids. V lost 0 bases and J lost 5, with 13 bases in between. The CDR3 DNA reads as TGCAGTGCTAGAGATCGGCGGGGGCAGGAGACCCAGTACTTC. This gives the protein CSARDRRGQETQYF.

On this clonotype itself: One base away lies a much larger clone, so this may be a sequencing read error. The rearrangement links TRBV6-2 or TRBV6-3 to TRBJ2-1; D is unresolved. The CDR3 is 12 amino acids. Per germline, CDR1 MNHEY and CDR2 SVGEGT. CDR3 sequence (DNA): TGTGCCAGCAGCCTCAGCTACAATGGGCAGTTCTTC. Translated, it gives CASSLSYNGQFF.

The gene calls are TRBV6-6 and TRBJ2-2; TRBD1 matches at 8 bases. The CDR3 extends over 15 amino acids. The germline V gene has CDR1 MNHNY and CDR2 SVGAGI (reference sequence). Trimming at V came to 4 bases and at J to 2 bases, leaving 3 bases not matched to a gene. As DNA, the CDR3 is TGTGCCAGCAGTTCGACAGGGGTTAACACCGGGGAGCTGTTTTTT. It codes for CASSSTGVNTGELFF.

This clonotype was detected a few times. The genes are TRBV6-5 and TRBJ2-2; 9 bases are shared with TRBD1. Germline V CDR1 and CDR2: MNHEY, SVGAGI. V was clipped by 4 bases and J by 5 bases; unmatched bases: 5. The CDR3 contains 15 residues. In nucleotides, the CDR3 is TGTGCCAGCAGTTCGGGACAGGGTATGACCGGGGAGCTGTTTTTT. This codes for CASSSGQGMTGELFF.

A few counts support this clonotype. V gene TRBV7-9 combines with J gene TRBJ2-1, with 9 nucleotides matching TRBD2. V was clipped by 5 bases and J by 7 bases; unmatched bases: 12. Germline V gene lookup returns CDR1 SEHNR and CDR2 FQNEAQ (reference sequence). This CDR3 is built from 16 residues. CDR3 DNA sequence: TGTGCCAGCAGCGTGGGAGGGATAGCGGGAGCAAATGAGCAGTTCTTC. It specifies CASSVGGIAGANEQFF.

This clonotype has a handful of counts. This rearrangement joins TRBV6-5 to TRBJ2-4; D is undetermined. The CDR3 contains 16 residues. CDR1 MNHEY and CDR2 SVGAGI come from the germline V gene. The ends were cut back, 4 bases at V and 3 bases at J, with 16 bases in the middle. For the CDR3, the DNA is TGTGCCAGCAGTTGCTGGACGTCGGCGGTCAAAAACATTCAGTACTTC. Protein product: CASSCWTSAVKNIQYF.

The V and J genes are TRBV7-2 and TRBJ2-6; tentative D call: TRBD1 (6 bases). The V end was cut by 0 bases, the J end by 2 bases, with 11 bases between. There are 17 residues in the CDR3. The germline V gene encodes CDR1 SGHTA and CDR2 FQGNSA. The CDR3 DNA follows: TGTGCCAGCAGCTTAGCGACAGGAATTACTGGGGCCAACGTCCTGACTTTC. This encodes CASSLATGITGANVLTF.

This clonotype was counted between two and nine times. A much more abundant neighbour one base away suggests this may be a read error. The chain links TRBV7-2 to TRBJ2-3, with 7 nucleotides matching TRBD2. The CDR3 contains 18 residues. CDR1 SGHTA and CDR2 FQGNSA come from the germline V gene. V was clipped by 2 bases and J by 2 bases; unmatched bases: 13. The CDR3 DNA reads as TGTGCCAGCAGCTTACTCTCGGGAGGTGGAAATCCCACAGATACGCAGTATTTT. This translates into CASSLLSGGGNPTDTQYF.

The chain has TRBV4-2 and TRBJ1-2; weak D call: TRBD1 (5 bases). The CDR3 is 15 residues long. The ends were cut back, 0 bases at V and 4 bases at J, with 12 bases in the middle. Looked up from germline, CDR1 is LGHNA and CDR2 is YNFKEQ. This CDR3 is CASSQEYETVYGYTF. CDR3 in DNA: TGTGCCAGCAGCCAAGAATATGAGACAGTCTATGGCTACACCTTC.

This clonotype has ten or more counts. The chain recombines TRBV10-3 with TRBJ2-1; the D is unclear. The CDR3 totals 15 residues. CDR1 is ENHRY, CDR2 SYGVKD, per germline. V gave up 3 bases and J gave up 9 bases, with 18 bases separating them. The CDR3 loop is CAISETPNYSVEQFF. The DNA for the CDR3 is TGTGCCATCAGTGAAACCCCAAATTATTCGGTTGAGCAGTTCTTC.

CDR3 DNA sequence: TGTGCCAGCAGCCAACGATGGGCTAGCGGGAGGAAAGAGACCCAGTACTTC. It yields the protein CASSQRWASGRKETQYF. V gene TRBV4-2 combines with J gene TRBJ2-5, with 11 bases lining up with TRBD2. V lost 2 bases to trimming and J lost 3 bases; unmatched junction nucleotides: 8. The CDR3 has 17 amino acids. Per germline, CDR1 LGHNA and CDR2 YNFKEQ.

This clonotype has just a few counts. The genes are TRBV5-1 and TRBJ2-6; D may match TRBD1 or TRBD2 (5 bases each). V shed 4 bases and J shed 2 bases, with 13 bases lying between them. CDR3 length equals 16 residues. Germline loops: CDR1 SGHRS, CDR2 YFSETQ. The CDR3 sequence is CASSRLGTPGANVLTF. CDR3 bases: TGCGCCAGCAGCCGGCTAGGGACCCCTGGGGCCAACGTCCTGACTTTC.

This clonotype was found a few times. The chain is built from TRBV28 and TRBJ2-1; 7 nucleotides line up with TRBD1. The CDR3 contains 14 residues. V lost 6 bases and J lost 2; bases outside the gene matches: 4. The germline CDR1 and CDR2 sequences are MDHEN and SYDVKM. DNA for the CDR3: TGTGCCAGCAGCCCCGGGACAGCCTACAATGAGCAGTTCTTC. It translates to CASSPGTAYNEQFF. The whole variable domain, remainder taken from reference TRBV28 and TRBJ2-1, is DVKVTQSSRYLVKRTGEKVFLECVQDMDHENMFWYRQDPGLGLRLIYFSYDVKMKEKGDIPEGYSVSREKKERFSLILESASTNQTSMYLCASSPGTAYNEQFFGPGTRLTVL.

This clonotype was seen at least ten times. The V call is TRBV9, the J call TRBJ2-4, with a possible D match to TRBD2 (5 bases). This CDR3 spans 15 amino acids. V gave up 0 bases and J gave up 0 bases, with 7 bases separating them. The germline V gene encodes CDR1 SGDLS and CDR2 YYNGEE. The CDR3 reads CASSVGEGAKNIQYF. Here the CDR3 DNA reads TGTGCCAGCAGCGTAGGAGAGGGAGCCAAAAACATTCAGTACTTC.

The table lists this clonotype with many counts. V and J are TRBV7-2 and TRBJ2-3; weak D call: TRBD2 (7 bases). V dropped 5 bases and J dropped 5 bases, with 17 bases sitting between them. Germline V CDR1 and CDR2: SGHTA, FQGNSA. The CDR3 spans 15 residues. CDR3 amino acids: CASSPGGGSRDTQYF. CDR3 in DNA: TGTGCCAGCAGCCCCGGGGGCGGGAGTAGAGATACGCAGTATTTT.

This clonotype has only a few counts. This chain links TRBV7-2 with TRBJ2-3; 16 bases fit TRBD2. The CDR3 extends over 18 amino acids. J gave up 4 bases and V 1 base, and 5 bases lay outside the gene matches. The V gene's germline CDR1 is SGHTA and CDR2 FQGNSA. CDR3 residues: CASSLGGLAGGPADTQYF. CDR3 DNA sequence: TGTGCCAGCAGCTTAGGGGGACTAGCGGGAGGGCCGGCAGATACGCAGTATTTT.

The chain uses TRBV7-3 and TRBJ2-7; D perhaps matches TRBD1 (6 bases). From germline, CDR1 is SGHTA and CDR2 FQGTGA. V lost 5 bases and J lost 5, with 13 bases in between. CDR3 size: 13 residues. The CDR3 nucleotides read TGTGCCAGCAGCCCACAGGGATACGACGAGCAGTACTTC. Translating it yields CASSPQGYDEQYF.

The chain has TRBV29-1 and TRBJ2-2; D gene uncertain. CDR3 length: 11 amino acids. V lost 0 bases, J lost 9 bases, and 5 bases lay in between. CDR1 is SQVTM, CDR2 ANQGSEA, per germline. CDR3 region: CSVEDSRELFF. CDR3 DNA sequence: TGCAGCGTTGAAGATTCCAGGGAGCTGTTTTTT.

The rearrangement joins TRBV5-1 to TRBJ2-1, with D possibly being TRBD2 (5 bases). The CDR3 runs 16 residues. With 5 bases removed from V and 4 bases from J, the gap between germline ends came to 19 bases. The germline V gene encodes CDR1 SGHRS and CDR2 YFSETQ. CDR3 in DNA: TGCGCCAGCAGACTTTCCCACGGGATGGGTTACAATGAGCAGTTCTTC. Protein product: CASRLSHGMGYNEQFF. The whole variable domain, remainder taken from reference TRBV5-1 and TRBJ2-1, is KAGVTQTPRYLIKTRGQQVTLSCSPISGHRSVSWYQQTPGQGLQFLFEYFSETQRNKGNFPGRFSGRQFSNSRSEMNVSTLELGDSALYLCASRLSHGMGYNEQFFGPGTRLTVL.

This clonotype occurred a few times. The CDR3 nucleotides read TGTGCCAGCAGTGTCTCGGCTAGCTCCGGGGAGCTGTTTTTT. Translated: CASSVSASSGELFF. V and J are TRBV2 and TRBJ2-2; TRBD2 might be the D (5 bases). Per germline, CDR1 SNHLY and CDR2 FYNNEI. Trimming stripped 4 bases from V and 6 bases from J, with 12 bases between. This CDR3 spans 14 amino acids.

The chain joins TRBV6-5 to TRBJ2-4; weak D call: TRBD2 (8 bases). With 5 bases removed from V and 6 bases from J, the gap between germline ends came to 17 bases. Per the germline V gene, CDR1 is MNHEY and CDR2 is SVGAGI. The length of the CDR3 is 15 residues. Here the CDR3 reads CASSQGVSGVNIQYF. The CDR3 region has the DNA TGTGCCAGCAGTCAGGGGGTTAGCGGGGTAAACATTCAGTACTTC.

The rearrangement uses TRBV6-5 and TRBJ2-7, with a possible D match to TRBD2 (6 bases). The V gene's germline CDR1 is MNHEY and CDR2 SVGAGI. Trimming removed 2 bases from V and 4 bases from J, with 15 bases in between. The CDR3 length is 15 residues. Here the CDR3 DNA reads TGTGCCAGCAGTTACAAGTTTGGAGGGCGGTACGAGCAGTACTTC. Amino acid sequence: CASSYKFGGRYEQYF.

This clonotype was observed a few times. The chain uses TRBV20-1 and TRBJ2-1; 11 bases fit TRBD2. The CDR3 extends over 14 amino acids. The V segment lost 4 bases and the J segment 6 bases; nucleotides outside the gene matches: 5. The germline V gene encodes CDR1 DFQATT and CDR2 SNEGSKA (reference sequence). CDR3 protein: CSATPSGRINEQFF. CDR3 bases: TGCAGTGCTACCCCTAGCGGGAGGATCAATGAGCAGTTCTTC.

This clonotype was counted only a few times. The genes are TRBV7-3 and TRBJ2-3; 13 bases agree with TRBD2. CDR1 is SGHTA and CDR2 is FQGTGA in the germline V gene. With V trimmed by 0 bases and J by 4 bases, 4 bases remained unmatched. The CDR3 contains 17 residues. The CDR3 loop is CASSLTGTSGTADTQYF. The CDR3 DNA follows: TGTGCCAGCAGCTTAACGGGGACTAGCGGGACTGCAGATACGCAGTATTTT.

The chain has TRBV7-2 and TRBJ2-1; 8 bases map to TRBD2. Germline V gene data show CDR1 as SGHTA and CDR2 as FQGNSA. The CDR3 consists of 14 residues. The J segment lost 5 bases and the V segment lost 7 bases, leaving 7 bases of the junction unmatched. CDR3 bases: TGTGCCAGCACCCCGACTAGCGACCACAATGAGCAGTTCTTC. Its translation: CASTPTSDHNEQFF.

J is TRBJ1-5 and V is TRBV28; D is unresolved. From germline, CDR1 is MDHEN and CDR2 SYDVKM. V shed 3 bases and J shed 3 bases, with 9 bases lying between them. This CDR3 has 14 residues. This CDR3 reads CASSFLVFNQPQHF. CDR3 DNA sequence: TGTGCCAGCAGTTTCCTTGTGTTCAATCAGCCCCAGCATTTT. Full variable domain (remainder filled in from reference TRBV28 and TRBJ1-5): DVKVTQSSRYLVKRTGEKVFLECVQDMDHENMFWYRQDPGLGLRLIYFSYDVKMKEKGDIPEGYSVSREKKERFSLILESASTNQTSMYLCASSFLVFNQPQHFGDGTRLSIL.

This clonotype was counted only a few times. The genes are TRBV7-8 and TRBJ2-3, with D possibly matching TRBD2 (6 bases). The CDR3 totals 12 residues. Germline V gives CDR1 SGHVS, CDR2 FQNEAQ. Trimming pared 5 bases from V and 6 bases from J, leaving 9 bases between. As DNA, the CDR3 is TGTGCCAGCAGCGCCGGGACTGATACGCAGTATTTT. It is translated as CASSAGTDTQYF.

The rearrangement joins TRBV20-1 to TRBJ1-5; D gene ambiguous. The germline V and J ends were trimmed by 4 bases and 6 bases, with 13 bases remaining between them. Germline loops: CDR1 DFQATT, CDR2 SNEGSKA (reference sequence). The CDR3 covers 13 residues. CDR3 residues: CSAMSRPGQPQHF. CDR3 sequence (DNA): TGCAGTGCTATGTCCAGGCCTGGTCAGCCCCAGCATTTT.

This clonotype was seen a handful of times. The rearrangement joins TRBV7-9 to TRBJ1-6, with D unclear. Trimming shortened V by 5 bases and J by 6 bases, and 11 bases separated the two germline ends. Germline V CDR1 and CDR2: SEHNR, FQNEAQ (reference sequence). CDR3 size: 14 residues. The CDR3 protein is CASSLLVANSPLHF. The CDR3 DNA reads TGTGCCAGCAGCCTGCTTGTCGCTAATTCACCCCTCCACTTT.

This clonotype was observed many times. V usage is TRBV27 and J usage is TRBJ2-6; D ambiguous. The CDR3 extends over 14 amino acids. Germline CDR1 and CDR2: MNHEY and SMNVEV (reference sequence). V gave up 6 bases and J gave up 1 base, with 7 bases separating them. CDR3 protein: CASRTRSGANVLTF. CDR3 in DNA: TGTGCCAGCAGGACCAGATCTGGGGCCAACGTCCTGACTTTC.